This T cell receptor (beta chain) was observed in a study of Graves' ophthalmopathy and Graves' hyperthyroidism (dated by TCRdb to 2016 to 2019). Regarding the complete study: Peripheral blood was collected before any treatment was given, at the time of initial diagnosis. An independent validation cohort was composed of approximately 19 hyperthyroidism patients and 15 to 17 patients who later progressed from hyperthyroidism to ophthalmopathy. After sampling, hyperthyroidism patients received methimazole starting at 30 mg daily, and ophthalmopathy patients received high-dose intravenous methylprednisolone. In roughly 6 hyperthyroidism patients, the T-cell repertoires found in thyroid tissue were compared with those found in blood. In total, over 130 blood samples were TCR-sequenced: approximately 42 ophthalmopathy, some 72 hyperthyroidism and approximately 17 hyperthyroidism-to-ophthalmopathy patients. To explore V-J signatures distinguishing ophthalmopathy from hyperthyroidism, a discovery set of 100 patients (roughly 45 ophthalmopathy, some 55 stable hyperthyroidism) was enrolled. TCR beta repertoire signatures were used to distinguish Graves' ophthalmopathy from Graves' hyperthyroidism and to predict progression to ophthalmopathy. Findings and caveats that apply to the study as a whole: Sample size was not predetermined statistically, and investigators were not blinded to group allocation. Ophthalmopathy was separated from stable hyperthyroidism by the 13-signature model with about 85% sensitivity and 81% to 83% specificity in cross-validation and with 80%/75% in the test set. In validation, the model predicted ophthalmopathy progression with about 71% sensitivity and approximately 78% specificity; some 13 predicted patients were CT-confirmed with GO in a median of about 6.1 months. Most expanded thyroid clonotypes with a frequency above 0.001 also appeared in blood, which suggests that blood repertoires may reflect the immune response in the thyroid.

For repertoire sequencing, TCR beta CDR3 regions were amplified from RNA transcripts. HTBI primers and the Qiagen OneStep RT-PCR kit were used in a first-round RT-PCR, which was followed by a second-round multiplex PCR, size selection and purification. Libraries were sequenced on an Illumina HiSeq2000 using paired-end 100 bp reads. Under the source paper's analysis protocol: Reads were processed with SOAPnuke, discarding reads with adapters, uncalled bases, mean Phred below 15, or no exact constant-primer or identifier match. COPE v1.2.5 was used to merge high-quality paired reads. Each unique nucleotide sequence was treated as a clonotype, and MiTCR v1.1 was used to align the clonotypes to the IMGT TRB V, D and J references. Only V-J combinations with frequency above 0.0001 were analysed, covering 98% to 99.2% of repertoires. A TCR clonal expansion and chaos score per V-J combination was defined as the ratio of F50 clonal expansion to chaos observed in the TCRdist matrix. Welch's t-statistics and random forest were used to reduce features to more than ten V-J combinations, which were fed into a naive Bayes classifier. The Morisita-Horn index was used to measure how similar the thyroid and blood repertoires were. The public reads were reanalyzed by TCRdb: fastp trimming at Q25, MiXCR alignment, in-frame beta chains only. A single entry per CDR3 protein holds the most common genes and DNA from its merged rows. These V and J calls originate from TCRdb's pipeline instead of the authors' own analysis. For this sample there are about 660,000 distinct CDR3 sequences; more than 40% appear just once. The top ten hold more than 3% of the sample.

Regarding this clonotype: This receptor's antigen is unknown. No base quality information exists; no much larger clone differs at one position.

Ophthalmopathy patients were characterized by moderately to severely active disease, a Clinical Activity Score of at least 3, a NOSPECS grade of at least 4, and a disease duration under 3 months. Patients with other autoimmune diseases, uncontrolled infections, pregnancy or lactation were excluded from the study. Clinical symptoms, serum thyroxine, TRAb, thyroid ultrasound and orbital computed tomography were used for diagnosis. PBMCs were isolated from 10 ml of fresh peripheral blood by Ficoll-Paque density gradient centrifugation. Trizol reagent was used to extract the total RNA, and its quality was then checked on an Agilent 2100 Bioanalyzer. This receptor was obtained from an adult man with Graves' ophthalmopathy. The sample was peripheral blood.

In nucleotides, the sequence is TGTGCCAGCTCCCCTCGACAGGGCGAATATTCGGGTCAGCCCCAGCATTTT. Its protein product is CASSPRQGEYSGQPQHF. Recombination linked TRBV10-3 to TRBJ1-5; 7 bases in the junction line up with TRBD1. From the germline V gene, CDR1 is ENHRY and CDR2 is SYGVKD. The CDR3 runs 17 residues from the cysteine to the phenylalanine. Only the CDR3 portion is preserved as DNA: 51 bases, with reading frame beginning at the first base. V ends up 10 bases short and J 6 bases short, with an unmatched junction base count of 21.